This entry concerns a single TCR beta chain. Data came from immunoSEQ multiplex PCR; TCRdb stores just in-frame clones and leaves some out. The repertoire consists of 220,000 or so clones, with approximately 90% occurring once and the leading ten covering about 0.8%. With V trimmed by 2 bases and J by 6 bases, 6 bases remained unmatched. CDR1 is SNHLY and CDR2 is FYNNEI in the germline V gene. CDR3 length equals 14 residues. This sample was included in a study of blood T cell repertoires in COVID-19. Overall study: PBMCs, B-cell-depleted T cells, or T cells were the source of the cDNA or gDNA that made up the material.

Followed over time, Seattle patients had been enrolled while infection was active. This clonotype originated in a man aged 55 to 70 with COVID-19, enrolled during active disease. This chain connects TRBV2 to TRBJ2-7, with TRBD2 matching over 8 bases. The specimen was peripheral blood. The CDR3 DNA is TGTGCCAGCAGTGAAAGCGGGGGCGGCCTCGAGCAGTACTTC. Residues: CASSESGGGLEQYF. The full variable domain, with the rest looked up from reference TRBV2 and TRBJ2-7, is EPEVTQTPSHQVTQMGQEVILRCVPISNHLYFYWYRQILGQKVEFLVSFYNNEISEKSEIFDDQFSVERPDGSNFTLKIRSTKLEDSAMYFCASSESGGGLEQYFGPGTRLTVT.